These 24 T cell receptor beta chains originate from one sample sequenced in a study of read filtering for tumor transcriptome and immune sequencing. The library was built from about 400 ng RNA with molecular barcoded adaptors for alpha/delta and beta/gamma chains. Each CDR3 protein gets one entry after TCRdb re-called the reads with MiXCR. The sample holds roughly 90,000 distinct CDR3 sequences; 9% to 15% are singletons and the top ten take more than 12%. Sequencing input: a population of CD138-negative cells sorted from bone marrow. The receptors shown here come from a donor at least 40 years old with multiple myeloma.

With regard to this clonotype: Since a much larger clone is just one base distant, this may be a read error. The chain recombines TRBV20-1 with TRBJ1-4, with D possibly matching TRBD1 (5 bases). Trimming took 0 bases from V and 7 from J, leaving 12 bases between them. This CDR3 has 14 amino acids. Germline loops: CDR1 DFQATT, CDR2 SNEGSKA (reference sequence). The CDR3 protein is CSARDGAHGEKLFF. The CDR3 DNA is TGCAGTGCTAGAGACGGGGCGCACGGTGAAAAACTGTTTTTT.

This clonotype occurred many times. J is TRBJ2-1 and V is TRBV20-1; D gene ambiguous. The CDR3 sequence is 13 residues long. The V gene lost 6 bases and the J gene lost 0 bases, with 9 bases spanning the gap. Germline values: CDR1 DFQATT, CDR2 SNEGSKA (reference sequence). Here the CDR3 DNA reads TGCAGTGCCTTTCGCAGCTCCTACAATGAGCAGTTCTTC. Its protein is CSAFRSSYNEQFF.

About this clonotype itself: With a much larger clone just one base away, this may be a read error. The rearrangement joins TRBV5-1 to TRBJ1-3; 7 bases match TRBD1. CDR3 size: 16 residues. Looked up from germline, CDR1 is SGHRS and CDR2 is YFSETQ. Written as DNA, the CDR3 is TGCGCCAGCAGCGTGGAGCCAGGGGGGGGTGGAGACACCATATATTTT. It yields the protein CASSVEPGGGGDTIYF.

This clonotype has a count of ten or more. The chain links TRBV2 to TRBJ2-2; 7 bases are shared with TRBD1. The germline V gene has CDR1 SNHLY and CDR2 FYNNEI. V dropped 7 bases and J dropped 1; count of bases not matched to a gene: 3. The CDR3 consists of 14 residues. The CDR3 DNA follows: TGTGCCAGCAAGGACAGGATGAACACCGGGGAGCTGTTTTTT. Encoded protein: CASKDRMNTGELFF.

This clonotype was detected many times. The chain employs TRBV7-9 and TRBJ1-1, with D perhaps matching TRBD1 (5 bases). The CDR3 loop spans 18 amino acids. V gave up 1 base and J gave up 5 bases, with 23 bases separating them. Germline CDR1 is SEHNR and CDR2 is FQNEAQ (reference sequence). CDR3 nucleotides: TGTGCCAGCAGCTTAGTCCCGGTAATTGTCGGGGGGAGGACTGAAGCTTTCTTT. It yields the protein CASSLVPVIVGGRTEAFF.

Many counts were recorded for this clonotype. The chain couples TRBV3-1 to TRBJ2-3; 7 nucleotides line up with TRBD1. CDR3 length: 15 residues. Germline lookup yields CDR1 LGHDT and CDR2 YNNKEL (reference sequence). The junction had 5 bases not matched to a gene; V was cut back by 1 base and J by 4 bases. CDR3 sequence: CASSQVGTVSDTQYF. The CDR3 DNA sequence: TGTGCCAGCAGCCAAGTTGGGACAGTTTCAGATACGCAGTATTTT.

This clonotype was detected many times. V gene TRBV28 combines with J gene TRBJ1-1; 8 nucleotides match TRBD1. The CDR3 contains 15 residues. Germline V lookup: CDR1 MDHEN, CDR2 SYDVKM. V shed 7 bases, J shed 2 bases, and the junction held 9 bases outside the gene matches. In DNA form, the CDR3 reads TGTGCCAGCACCGGACAGGGACTTTTAAACACTGAAGCTTTCTTT. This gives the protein CASTGQGLLNTEAFF. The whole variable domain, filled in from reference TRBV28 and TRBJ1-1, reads DVKVTQSSRYLVKRTGEKVFLECVQDMDHENMFWYRQDPGLGLRLIYFSYDVKMKEKGDIPEGYSVSREKKERFSLILESASTNQTSMYLCASTGQGLLNTEAFFGQGTRLTVV.

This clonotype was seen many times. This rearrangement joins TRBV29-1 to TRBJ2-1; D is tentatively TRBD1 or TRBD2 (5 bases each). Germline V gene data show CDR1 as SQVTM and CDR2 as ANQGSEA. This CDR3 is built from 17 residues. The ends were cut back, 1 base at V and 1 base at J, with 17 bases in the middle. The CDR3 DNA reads TGCAGCGTTGAAGGTCAGAGGGGCACACAATCCTACAATGAGCAGTTCTTC. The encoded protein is CSVEGQRGTQSYNEQFF.

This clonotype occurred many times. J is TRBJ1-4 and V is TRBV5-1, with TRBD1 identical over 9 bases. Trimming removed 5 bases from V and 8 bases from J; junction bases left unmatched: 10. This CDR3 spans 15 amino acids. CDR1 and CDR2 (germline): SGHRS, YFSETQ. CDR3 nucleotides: TGCGCCAGCAGACGGACAGGGGAAGTGGGGGAAAAACTGTTTTTT. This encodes CASRRTGEVGEKLFF.

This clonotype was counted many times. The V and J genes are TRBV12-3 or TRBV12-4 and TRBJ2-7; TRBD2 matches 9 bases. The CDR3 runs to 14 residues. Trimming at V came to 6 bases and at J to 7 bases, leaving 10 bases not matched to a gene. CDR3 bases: TGTGCCAGCAGCTCTCTAGCGGGAAGGGGGGAGCAGTACTTC. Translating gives CASSSLAGRGEQYF.

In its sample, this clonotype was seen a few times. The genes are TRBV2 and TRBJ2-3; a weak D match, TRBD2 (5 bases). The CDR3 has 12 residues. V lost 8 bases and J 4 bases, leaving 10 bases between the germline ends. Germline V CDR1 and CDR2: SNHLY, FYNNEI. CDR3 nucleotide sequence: TGTGCCAGCGGGGAGTTGGCAGATACGCAGTATTTT. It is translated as CASGELADTQYF.

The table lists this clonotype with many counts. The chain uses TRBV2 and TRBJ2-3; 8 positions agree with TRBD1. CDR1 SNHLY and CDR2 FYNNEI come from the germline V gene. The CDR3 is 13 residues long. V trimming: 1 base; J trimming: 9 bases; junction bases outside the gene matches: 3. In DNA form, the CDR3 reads TGTGCCAGCAGTGAAGTGACAGGGGTCACGCAGTATTTT. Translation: CASSEVTGVTQYF.

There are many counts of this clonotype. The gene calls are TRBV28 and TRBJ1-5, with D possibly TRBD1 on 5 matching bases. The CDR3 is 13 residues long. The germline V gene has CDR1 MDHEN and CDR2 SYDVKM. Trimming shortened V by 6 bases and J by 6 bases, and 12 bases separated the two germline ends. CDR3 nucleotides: TGTGCCAGCAGGAAACAGGTGTCTCAGCCCCAGCATTTT. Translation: CASRKQVSQPQHF.

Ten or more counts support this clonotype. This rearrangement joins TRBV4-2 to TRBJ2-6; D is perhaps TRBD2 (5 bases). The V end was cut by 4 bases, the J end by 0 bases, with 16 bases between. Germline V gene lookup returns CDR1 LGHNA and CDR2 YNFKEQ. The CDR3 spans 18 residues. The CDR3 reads CASSPRGRTDSGANVLTF. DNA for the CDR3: TGTGCCAGCAGCCCCCGGGGAAGAACGGACTCTGGGGCCAACGTCCTGACTTTC.

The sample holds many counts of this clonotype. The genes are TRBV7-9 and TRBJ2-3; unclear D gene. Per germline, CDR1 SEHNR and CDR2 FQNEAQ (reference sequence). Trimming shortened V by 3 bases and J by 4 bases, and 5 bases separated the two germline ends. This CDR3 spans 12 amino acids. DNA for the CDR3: TGTGCCAGCAGCTTCACTGCAGATACGCAGTATTTT. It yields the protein CASSFTADTQYF.

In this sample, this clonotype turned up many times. The CDR3 loop is CAIGLAANTGELFF. The CDR3 DNA sequence: TGTGCCATCGGACTAGCCGCGAACACCGGGGAGCTGTTTTTT. The V and J genes are TRBV10-3 and TRBJ2-2, with 8 bases identical to TRBD2. The CDR3 length is 14 residues. Germline V lookup: CDR1 ENHRY, CDR2 SYGVKD. Trimming at V came to 8 bases and at J to 0 bases, leaving 2 bases not matched to a gene.

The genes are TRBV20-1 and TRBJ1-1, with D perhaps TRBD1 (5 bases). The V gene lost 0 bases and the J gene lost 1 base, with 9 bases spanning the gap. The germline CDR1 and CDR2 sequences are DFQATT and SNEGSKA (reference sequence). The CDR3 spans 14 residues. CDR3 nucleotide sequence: TGCAGTGCTAGAGATCCCCAGGGGAACACTGAAGCTTTCTTT. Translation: CSARDPQGNTEAFF.

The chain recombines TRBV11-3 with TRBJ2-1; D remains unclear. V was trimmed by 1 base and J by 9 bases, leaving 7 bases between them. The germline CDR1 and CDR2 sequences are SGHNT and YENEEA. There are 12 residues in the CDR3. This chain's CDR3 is CASSLVRSEQFF. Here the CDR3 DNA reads TGTGCCAGCAGCTTAGTCCGATCTGAGCAGTTCTTC.

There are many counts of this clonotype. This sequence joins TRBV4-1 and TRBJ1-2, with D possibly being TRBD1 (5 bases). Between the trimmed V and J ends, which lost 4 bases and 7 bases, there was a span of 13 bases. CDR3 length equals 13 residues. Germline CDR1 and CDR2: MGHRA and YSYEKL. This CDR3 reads CASSRRDMSGYTF. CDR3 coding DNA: TGCGCCAGCAGCCGCAGGGATATGAGTGGCTACACCTTC.

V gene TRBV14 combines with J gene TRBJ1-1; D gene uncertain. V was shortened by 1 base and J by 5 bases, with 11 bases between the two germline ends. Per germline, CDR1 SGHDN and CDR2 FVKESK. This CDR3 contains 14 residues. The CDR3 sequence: CASSQVARETEAFF. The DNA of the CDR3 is TGTGCCAGCAGCCAAGTTGCGAGGGAAACTGAAGCTTTCTTT.

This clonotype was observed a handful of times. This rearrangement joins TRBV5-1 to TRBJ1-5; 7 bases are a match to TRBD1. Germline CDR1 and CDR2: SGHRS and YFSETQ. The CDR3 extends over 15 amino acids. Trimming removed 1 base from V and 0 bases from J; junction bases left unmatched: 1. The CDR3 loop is CASSLTGDSNQPQHF. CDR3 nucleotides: TGCGCCAGCAGCTTGACAGGGGATAGCAATCAGCCCCAGCATTTT.

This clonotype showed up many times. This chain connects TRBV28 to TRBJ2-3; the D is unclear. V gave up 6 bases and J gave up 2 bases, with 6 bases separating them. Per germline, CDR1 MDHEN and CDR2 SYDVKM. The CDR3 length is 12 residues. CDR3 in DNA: TGTGCCAGCAGCTTACCCACAGATACGCAGTATTTT. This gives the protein CASSLPTDTQYF.

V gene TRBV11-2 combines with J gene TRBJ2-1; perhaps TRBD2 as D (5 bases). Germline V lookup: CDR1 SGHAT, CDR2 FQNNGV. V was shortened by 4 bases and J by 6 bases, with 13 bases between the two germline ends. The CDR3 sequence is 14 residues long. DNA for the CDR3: TGTGCCAGCAGCTCCCGGACTCTTATCAATGAGCAGTTCTTC. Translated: CASSSRTLINEQFF.

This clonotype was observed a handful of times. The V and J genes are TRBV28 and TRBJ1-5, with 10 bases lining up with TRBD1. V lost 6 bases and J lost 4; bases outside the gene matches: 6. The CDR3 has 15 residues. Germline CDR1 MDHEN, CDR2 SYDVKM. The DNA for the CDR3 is TGTGCCAGCAGCCGACGGACAGGGGGAAATCAGCCCCAGCATTTT. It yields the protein CASSRRTGGNQPQHF.